One and the same sample provided the 24 T cell receptor beta chains below, sequenced in a study of Graves' ophthalmopathy and Graves' hyperthyroidism. The sequenced template was RNA, covering the TCR beta CDR3 region. Scientists carried out first-round RT-PCR using HTBI primers and then a second-round multiplex PCR. One entry per CDR3 protein results from TCRdb running MiXCR on the multiplex PCR reads. The sample lists about 180,000 distinct CDR3 sequences, over 35% seen once, with about 6% in the top ten. Sequenced sample: peripheral blood. Receptors originate from a middle-aged woman with Graves' ophthalmopathy.

This clonotype was seen ten or more times. The J gene is TRBJ2-7, the V gene TRBV5-4, with 9 bases lining up with TRBD2. Trimming at V came to 3 bases and at J to 4 bases, leaving 8 bases not matched to a gene. The CDR3 length is 15 residues. Germline CDR1 reads SGHNT; CDR2 reads YYREEE (reference sequence). For the CDR3, the DNA is TGTGCCAGCAGCTCAATGGCTAGCGGGGTATACGAGCAGTACTTC. Encoded protein: CASSSMASGVYEQYF.

V is TRBV12-3 or TRBV12-4 and J is TRBJ2-7; D perhaps matches TRBD2 (6 bases). The CDR3 consists of 14 residues. The V and J ends lost 5 bases and 6 bases respectively, with 17 bases between them. CDR3 sequence reads: CASSSTGELGEQYF. The CDR3 DNA reads TGTGCCAGCAGTAGCACGGGGGAACTGGGCGAGCAGTACTTC.

This chain uses TRBV7-8 with TRBJ1-1; D unresolved. The CDR3 sequence is 14 residues long. Per the germline V gene, CDR1 is SGHVS and CDR2 is FQNEAQ. Trimming stripped 5 bases from V and 3 bases from J, with 13 bases between. CDR3 DNA: TGTGCCAGCAGCACGACACCAAGGGACACTGAAGCTTTCTTT. This translates into CASSTTPRDTEAFF.

This clonotype showed up many times. The chain carries TRBV3-1 and TRBJ1-6, with a weak D call TRBD1 (5 bases). CDR1 LGHDT and CDR2 YNNKEL come from the germline V gene (reference sequence). The ends were cut back, 5 bases at V and 10 bases at J, with 9 bases in the middle. This CDR3 region has 12 residues. The CDR3 bases are TGTGCCAGCAGCGGCGGGGGGTCACCCCTCCACTTT. This gives the protein CASSGGGSPLHF.

There are many counts of this clonotype. This sequence joins TRBV7-2 and TRBJ2-7; 8 nucleotides align to TRBD1. This CDR3 is built from 16 residues. Unmatched junction bases numbered 18, after V lost 8 bases and J lost 6 bases. Germline CDR1 and CDR2: SGHTA and FQGNSA. CDR3 amino acids: CASHSRSGAGGLEQYF. In nucleotides, the CDR3 is TGTGCCAGCCACTCGCGGAGCGGAGCAGGGGGCCTCGAGCAGTACTTC.

The chain employs TRBV6-2 or TRBV6-3 and TRBJ2-7; possibly TRBD2 for D (6 bases). This CDR3 has 14 residues. V was pared by 2 bases and J by 4 bases, with 12 bases between. Germline CDR1 is MNHEY and CDR2 is SVGEGT. Written as DNA, the CDR3 is TGTGCCAGCAGTTACAGGGGACTTCGGTACGAGCAGTACTTC. It specifies CASSYRGLRYEQYF.

This clonotype has a handful of counts. V gene TRBV19 combines with J gene TRBJ1-1; D ambiguous. V dropped 9 bases and J dropped 8 bases, with 16 bases sitting between them. CDR3 size: 12 residues. Germline CDR1 and CDR2: LNHDA and SQIVND (reference sequence). Written as DNA, the CDR3 is TGTGCCAGCCGCCGGCGGGGAATGGAAGCTTTCTTT. Translating it yields CASRRRGMEAFF.

The chain is built from TRBV29-1 and TRBJ2-7; D is perhaps TRBD1 (6 bases). V lost 6 bases to trimming and J lost 4 bases, with 22 bases between them. The CDR3 has 15 residues. Germline CDR1 SQVTM, CDR2 ANQGSEA. The CDR3 sequence: CSVPSEQGVTYEQYF. CDR3 bases: TGCAGCGTACCCTCCGAACAGGGCGTCACGTACGAGCAGTACTTC.

This clonotype was observed many times. The chain recombines TRBV6-4 with TRBJ2-2; perhaps D is TRBD1 or TRBD2 (5 bases each). Trimming took off 6 bases at V and 6 bases at J, with 11 bases between the two ends. Germline assignment: CDR1 MRHNA and CDR2 SNTAGT. The CDR3 runs to 13 residues. The CDR3 loop is CASRRDPSGELFF. The CDR3 region has the DNA TGTGCCAGCAGAAGGGACCCTTCCGGGGAGCTGTTTTTT.

This clonotype was seen once. J is TRBJ1-2 and V is TRBV20-1; 7 bases align to TRBD1. CDR1 and CDR2 from the germline V gene are DFQATT and SNEGSKA (reference sequence). V was pared by 5 bases and J by 4 bases, with 4 bases of the junction left unmatched. The CDR3 is 12 residues long. The DNA for the CDR3 is TGCAGTGCTCAACGGGACAGCTATGGCTACACCTTC. Translated, it gives CSAQRDSYGYTF.

This rearrangement joins TRBV6-2 or TRBV6-3 to TRBJ1-2; possibly TRBD1 for D (5 bases). The CDR3 length is 12 residues. Deletions cut 4 bases from V and 5 bases from J, with 8 bases between. Germline CDR1 MNHEY, CDR2 SVGEGT. This CDR3 reads CASSWGRYGYTF. The DNA of the CDR3 is TGTGCCAGCAGTTGGGGCCGGTATGGCTACACCTTC.

The V call is TRBV7-2, the J call TRBJ2-7; tentative D call: TRBD1 (6 bases). V lost 7 bases, J lost 3 bases, and 16 bases lay in between. This CDR3 is 14 amino acids long. Germline V lookup: CDR1 SGHTA, CDR2 FQGNSA. The chain's CDR3 is CASTSVGHLYEQYF. In DNA, the CDR3 is TGTGCCAGCACCTCCGTGGGACACCTCTACGAGCAGTACTTC.

This clonotype was observed at least ten times. The chain couples TRBV27 to TRBJ1-1; 10 bases agree with TRBD1. In germline, CDR1 is MNHEY, CDR2 SMNVEV (reference sequence). The CDR3 loop spans 18 amino acids. V lost 5 bases to trimming and J lost 2 bases; unmatched junction nucleotides: 14. The CDR3 loop reads CASSPRDRGPRPNTEAFF. CDR3 DNA: TGTGCCAGCAGTCCCCGGGACAGGGGACCAAGACCCAACACTGAAGCTTTCTTT.

This clonotype was found many times. The chain carries TRBV7-9 and TRBJ2-7, with TRBD2 matching 7 bases. CDR3 length: 12 amino acids. V was clipped by 5 bases and J by 7 bases; unmatched bases: 5. CDR1 and CDR2 (germline): SEHNR, FQNEAQ (reference sequence). CDR3 DNA sequence: TGTGCCAGCAGCGAGCGGGGCTGGGAGCAGTACTTC. Protein product: CASSERGWEQYF. The whole variable domain, filled in from reference TRBV7-9 and TRBJ2-7, reads DTGVSQNPRHKITKRGQNVTFRCDPISEHNRLYWYRQTLGQGPEFLTYFQNEAQLEKSRLLSDRFSAERPKGSFSTLEIQRTEQGDSAMYLCASSERGWEQYFGPGTRLTVT.

This clonotype was picked up a small number of times. This chain uses TRBV12-3 or TRBV12-4 with TRBJ1-5, with a weak D call TRBD1 (6 bases). V was shortened by 3 bases and J by 6 bases, with 12 bases between the two germline ends. The CDR3 length is 14 residues. CDR3 amino acids: CASSFGRGSQPQHF. DNA for the CDR3: TGTGCCAGCAGTTTTGGCAGGGGAAGTCAGCCCCAGCATTTT.

This clonotype was recorded at least ten times. The CDR3 sequence: CASSLDQGTFYEQYF. The CDR3 DNA is TGCGCCAGCAGCTTGGACCAGGGGACCTTTTACGAGCAGTACTTC. The V gene is TRBV5-1, the J gene TRBJ2-7; a possible D gene is TRBD1 (6 bases). The CDR3 length is 15 residues. Trimming shortened V by 0 bases and J by 4 bases, and 14 bases separated the two germline ends. Germline CDR1 SGHRS, CDR2 YFSETQ.

This chain uses TRBV28 with TRBJ1-2; D is undetermined. Germline assignment: CDR1 MDHEN and CDR2 SYDVKM. This CDR3 spans 13 amino acids. V shed 2 bases and J shed 2 bases, with 6 bases lying between them. The CDR3 loop reads CASSLPENYGYTF. CDR3 DNA sequence: TGTGCCAGCAGTTTACCGGAAAACTATGGCTACACCTTC.

This clonotype was counted a single time. The chain carries TRBV20-1 and TRBJ2-7; TRBD1 agrees at 7 bases. With 6 bases clipped from V and 5 bases from J, the junction kept 10 bases outside the gene matches. Germline V gene sequence: CDR1 DFQATT, CDR2 SNEGSKA (reference sequence). The CDR3 sequence is 13 residues long. The DNA of the CDR3 is TGCAGTGCCCACGGGACAGTTCTTAACGAGCAGTACTTC. It translates to CSAHGTVLNEQYF.

The genes are TRBV5-6 and TRBJ2-2; TRBD2 agrees at 8 bases. V lost 2 bases, J lost 6 bases, and 9 bases stayed unmatched. The CDR3 is made up of 16 amino acids. CDR1 is SGHDT, CDR2 YYEEEE, per germline. The CDR3 region has the DNA TGTGCCAGCAGCTTAGCCGGGACTAGTCGTCCCGGGGAGCTGTTTTTT. This sequence encodes CASSLAGTSRPGELFF.

This clonotype was recorded many times. The chain couples TRBV30 to TRBJ1-2; 9 bases line up with TRBD1. The CDR3 spans 15 residues. Germline V CDR1 and CDR2: GTSNPN, SVGIG (reference sequence). V lost 2 bases and J lost 7; bases outside the gene matches: 11. CDR3 nucleotide sequence: TGTGCCTGGAGTATCACAGGGGGCGGGTTTGGTGGCTACACCTTC. Translation: CAWSITGGGFGGYTF.

This clonotype was detected many times. The chain couples TRBV7-2 to TRBJ2-5; D uncertain. Germline V gene data show CDR1 as SGHTA and CDR2 as FQGNSA. V was clipped by 4 bases and J by 5 bases, with 8 bases between them. CDR3 size: 12 residues. CDR3 protein: CASSSQGETQYF. The CDR3 DNA reads TGTGCCAGCAGCTCACAAGGGGAGACCCAGTACTTC.

There are many counts of this clonotype. The gene calls are TRBV12-3 or TRBV12-4 and TRBJ1-2, with 9 bases lining up with TRBD1. V lost 7 bases to trimming and J lost 4 bases; unmatched junction nucleotides: 13. The length of the CDR3 is 16 residues. The CDR3 DNA follows: TGTGCCAGCAACCCTCAGTCCGGGACAGGGAGCTATGGCTACACCTTC. It specifies CASNPQSGTGSYGYTF.

This clonotype was counted many times. The chain carries TRBV19 and TRBJ1-6, with TRBD1 matching 7 bases. V lost 7 bases to trimming and J lost 3 bases; unmatched junction nucleotides: 6. CDR1 LNHDA and CDR2 SQIVND come from the germline V gene (reference sequence). This CDR3 comprises 15 residues. CDR3 nucleotide sequence: TGTGCCAGTATCCAGGACAGGAGCTATAATTCACCCCTCCACTTT. Translating gives CASIQDRSYNSPLHF.

The V gene is TRBV27, the J gene TRBJ1-6, with 7 bases matching TRBD1. Germline lookup yields CDR1 MNHEY and CDR2 SMNVEV (reference sequence). V lost 6 bases and J lost 9; bases outside the gene matches: 14. This CDR3 is built from 16 residues. The CDR3 DNA reads TGTGCCAGCAGGCTTGACAGGGAGCCAATGCTTTCACCCCTCCACTTT. It translates to CASRLDREPMLSPLHF.